This entry features one T cell receptor beta chain sequence. Repertoires were generated with immunoSEQ multiplex PCR, while TCRdb's copy carries only in-frame clones and drops some. The sample yields about 29,000 clones, around 80% seen once. This specimen comes from a study of blood T cell repertoires in COVID-19. The wider study: Samples came from the United States, Italy and Spain, spanning acute and convalescent COVID-19.

Sequenced material: peripheral blood. This TCR came from a woman aged 65 to 85 with acute or convalescent COVID-19.

CDR3 sequence reads: CASSYLDRDAWPEAFF. CDR3 bases: TGTGCCAGCAGTTACTTGGACAGGGACGCGTGGCCTGAAGCTTTCTTT. The chain combines TRBV6-2 or TRBV6-3 with TRBJ1-1, with TRBD1 matching 8 bases. Germline CDR1 reads MNHEY; CDR2 reads SVGEGT. The CDR3 spans 16 residues. The V segment lost 1 base and the J segment 6 bases; nucleotides outside the gene matches: 10.